These 8 T cell receptor beta chains were all obtained from the same sample, sequenced in a study of shared clonotypes between healthy human individuals. Sequencing was performed with immunoSEQ multiplex PCR; in TCRdb, only in-frame clones are kept and a portion is missing. The data show under 850,000 clones, roughly 72% seen once. Material: memory CD4+ T cells sorted from blood. Subset described: CD45RA-negative fraction. The source is a woman between 25 and 40 years old in good health.

This clone has more than one count but fewer than ten. This chain joins TRBV27 and TRBJ2-7, with 9 bases fitting TRBD2. Losses at the gene ends were 6 bases for V and 6 bases for J; bases not matched to a gene: 12. CDR3 length equals 15 residues. Per germline, CDR1 MNHEY and CDR2 SMNVEV (reference sequence). CDR3 sequence (DNA): TGTGCCAGCAGGACCCGAACGGGACTAGCCAGCGAGCAGTACTTC. Protein product: CASRTRTGLASEQYF.

DNA of the CDR3: TGCGCCAGCAGCTCCCCCCCGGGACTAGCGGAGTTGTACAATGAGCAGTTCTTC. Protein product: CASSSPPGLAELYNEQFF. This rearrangement joins TRBV5-1 to TRBJ2-1; 11 bases line up with TRBD2. CDR1 is SGHRS, CDR2 YFSETQ, per germline. The trim removed 3 bases at V and 4 bases at J, leaving 12 bases unmatched. This CDR3 is built from 18 residues.

This clone is a singleton in its sample. An end of the junction differs from the germline gene, which may be a read error. The CDR3 loop is CAGRGTEGSSGNTIYF. The CDR3, as DNA: TGTGCCGGGAGGGGGACAGAGGGTAGCTCTGGAAACACCATATATTTT. The chain recombines TRBV30 with TRBJ1-3; 7 nucleotides align to TRBD1. The CDR3 length is 16 residues. Germline V CDR1 and CDR2: GTSNPN, SVGIG (reference sequence).

CDR3 residues: CASSLPAGGVLNYYEQYF. CDR3 bases: TGTGCCAGCAGCCTGCCAGCGGGAGGAGTTTTAAATTACTACGAGCAGTACTTC. This chain joins TRBV7-9 and TRBJ2-7; 9 nucleotides line up with TRBD2. The CDR3 loop spans 18 amino acids. Germline loops: CDR1 SEHNR, CDR2 FQNEAQ (reference sequence). V was clipped by 5 bases and J by 3 bases; unmatched bases: 17. Based on the CDR3 plus reference TRBV7-9 and TRBJ2-7, the full variable domain is DTGVSQNPRHKITKRGQNVTFRCDPISEHNRLYWYRQTLGQGPEFLTYFQNEAQLEKSRLLSDRFSAERPKGSFSTLEIQRTEQGDSAMYLCASSLPAGGVLNYYEQYFGPGTRLTVT.

This chain joins TRBV2 and TRBJ2-1, with TRBD2 matching 11 bases. CDR1 SNHLY and CDR2 FYNNEI come from the germline V gene. V shed 4 bases, J shed 0 bases, and the junction held 5 bases outside the gene matches. CDR3 size: 17 residues. Here the CDR3 reads CASSVYTSGGSYNEQFF. The CDR3 DNA follows: TGTGCCAGCAGTGTATATACTAGCGGGGGCTCCTACAATGAGCAGTTCTTC.

This rearrangement joins TRBV2 to TRBJ2-3; D unresolved. This CDR3 is built from 15 residues. The germline CDR1 and CDR2 sequences are SNHLY and FYNNEI. V was trimmed by 4 bases and J by 0 bases, leaving 11 bases between them. CDR3 sequence: CASSALRISTDTQYF. CDR3 nucleotide sequence: TGTGCCAGCAGTGCGTTAAGGATCAGCACAGATACGCAGTATTTT.

This clone was detected only once. The chain recombines TRBV5-1 with TRBJ1-2; the match to TRBD1 covers 10 bases. With 4 bases clipped from V and 8 bases from J, the junction kept 5 bases outside the gene matches. This CDR3 region has 13 residues. Germline V gene sequence: CDR1 SGHRS, CDR2 YFSETQ. CDR3 DNA: TGCGCCAGCAGCCCCCGGGACAGGGGAGGCTACACCTTC. The encoded protein is CASSPRDRGGYTF.

J is TRBJ2-7 and V is TRBV5-1, with TRBD2 matching 9 bases. Germline V gene lookup returns CDR1 SGHRS and CDR2 YFSETQ. Losses at the gene ends were 0 bases for V and 2 bases for J; bases not matched to a gene: 3. This CDR3 comprises 15 residues. CDR3 coding DNA: TGCGCCAGCAGCTTGGAAGCGGGAGGCCCCTACGAGCAGTACTTC. Its translation: CASSLEAGGPYEQYF.